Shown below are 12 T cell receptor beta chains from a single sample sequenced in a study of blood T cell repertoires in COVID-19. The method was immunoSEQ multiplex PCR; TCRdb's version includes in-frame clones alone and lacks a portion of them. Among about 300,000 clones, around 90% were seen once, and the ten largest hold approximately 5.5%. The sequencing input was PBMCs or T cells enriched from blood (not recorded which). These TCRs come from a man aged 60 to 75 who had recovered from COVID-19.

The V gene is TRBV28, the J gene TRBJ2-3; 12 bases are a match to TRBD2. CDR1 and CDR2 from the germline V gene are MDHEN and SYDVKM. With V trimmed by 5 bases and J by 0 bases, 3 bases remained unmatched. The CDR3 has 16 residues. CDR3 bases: TGTGCCAGCAGTCTAGCGGGAGGGTCTAGCACAGATACGCAGTATTTT. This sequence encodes CASSLAGGSSTDTQYF.

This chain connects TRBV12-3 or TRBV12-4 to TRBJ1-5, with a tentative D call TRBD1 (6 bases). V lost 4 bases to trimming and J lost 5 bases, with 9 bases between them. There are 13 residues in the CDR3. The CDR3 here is CASSSTGHQPQHF. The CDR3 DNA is TGTGCCAGCAGTTCCACAGGGCATCAGCCCCAGCATTTT.

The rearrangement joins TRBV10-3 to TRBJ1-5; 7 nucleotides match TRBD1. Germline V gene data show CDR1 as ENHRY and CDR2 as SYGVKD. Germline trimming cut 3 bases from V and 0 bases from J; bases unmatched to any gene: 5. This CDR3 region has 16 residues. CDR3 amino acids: CAISESGGNSNQPQHF. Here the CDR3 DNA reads TGTGCCATCAGTGAATCAGGGGGGAATAGCAATCAGCCCCAGCATTTT.

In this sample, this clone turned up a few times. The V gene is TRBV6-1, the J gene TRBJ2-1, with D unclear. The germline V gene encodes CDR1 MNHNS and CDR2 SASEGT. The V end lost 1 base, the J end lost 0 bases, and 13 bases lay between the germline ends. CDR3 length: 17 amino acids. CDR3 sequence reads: CASSEVTYPSSYNEQFF. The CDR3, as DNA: TGTGCCAGCAGTGAAGTGACTTATCCCAGCTCCTACAATGAGCAGTTCTTC.

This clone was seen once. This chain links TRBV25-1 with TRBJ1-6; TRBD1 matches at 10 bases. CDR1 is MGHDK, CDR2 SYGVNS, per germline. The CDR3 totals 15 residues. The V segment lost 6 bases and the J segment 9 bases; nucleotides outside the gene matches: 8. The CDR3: CASRADRGLGSPLHF. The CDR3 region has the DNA TGTGCCAGCAGAGCAGACAGGGGGCTCGGTTCACCCCTCCACTTT. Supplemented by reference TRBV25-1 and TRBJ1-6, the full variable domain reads EADIYQTPRYLVIGTGKKITLECSQTMGHDKMYWYQQDPGMELHLIHYSYGVNSTEKGDLSSESTVSRIRTEHFPLTLESARPSHTSQYLCASRADRGLGSPLHFGNGTRLTVT.

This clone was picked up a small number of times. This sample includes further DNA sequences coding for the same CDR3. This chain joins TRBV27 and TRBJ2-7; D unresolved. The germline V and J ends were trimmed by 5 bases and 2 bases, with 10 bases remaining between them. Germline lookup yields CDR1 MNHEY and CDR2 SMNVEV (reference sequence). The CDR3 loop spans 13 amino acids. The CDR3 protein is CASSPGLTYEQYF. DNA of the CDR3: TGTGCCAGCAGTCCTGGGCTTACCTACGAGCAGTACTTC.

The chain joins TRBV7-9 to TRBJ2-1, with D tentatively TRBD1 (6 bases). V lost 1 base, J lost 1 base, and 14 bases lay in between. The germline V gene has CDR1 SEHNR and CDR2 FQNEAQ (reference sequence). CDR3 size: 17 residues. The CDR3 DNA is TGTGCCAGCAGCTTAGGGACAGAGGCGATATCCTACAATGAGCAGTTCTTC. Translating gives CASSLGTEAISYNEQFF.

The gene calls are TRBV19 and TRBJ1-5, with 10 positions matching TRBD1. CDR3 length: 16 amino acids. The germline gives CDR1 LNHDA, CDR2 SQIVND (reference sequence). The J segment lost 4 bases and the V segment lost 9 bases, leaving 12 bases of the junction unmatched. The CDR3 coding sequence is TGTGCCAGCAAAGACAGGGGGCTTGGGGATAATCAGCCCCAGCATTTT. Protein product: CASKDRGLGDNQPQHF.

As DNA, the CDR3 is TGTGCCAGCAGTTACTACCTACGTGTAGCAGATACGCAGTATTTT. It is translated as CASSYYLRVADTQYF. The genes are TRBV6-5 and TRBJ2-3; the D is unclear. The CDR3 runs 15 residues. Germline CDR1 reads MNHEY; CDR2 reads SVGAGI. The V end was cut by 1 base, the J end by 4 bases, with 12 bases between.

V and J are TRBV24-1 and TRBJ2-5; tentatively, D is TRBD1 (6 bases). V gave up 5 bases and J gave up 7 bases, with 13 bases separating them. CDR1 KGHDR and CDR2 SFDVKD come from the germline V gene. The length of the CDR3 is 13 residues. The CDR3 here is CATSVPGRGTQYF. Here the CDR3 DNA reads TGTGCCACCAGTGTTCCGGGCAGGGGGACCCAGTACTTC.

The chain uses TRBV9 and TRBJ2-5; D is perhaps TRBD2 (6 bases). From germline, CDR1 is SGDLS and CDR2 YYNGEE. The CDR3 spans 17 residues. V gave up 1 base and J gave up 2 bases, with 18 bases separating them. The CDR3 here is CASSVSPGASAQETQYF. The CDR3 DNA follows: TGTGCCAGCAGCGTATCTCCCGGGGCTAGCGCGCAAGAGACCCAGTACTTC.

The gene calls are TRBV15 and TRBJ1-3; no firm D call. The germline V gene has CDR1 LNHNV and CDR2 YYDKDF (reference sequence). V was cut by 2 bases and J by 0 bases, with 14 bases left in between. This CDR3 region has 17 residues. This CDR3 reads CATSRIVGVRSGNTIYF. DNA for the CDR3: TGTGCCACCAGCAGAATCGTCGGAGTTCGCTCTGGAAACACCATATATTTT. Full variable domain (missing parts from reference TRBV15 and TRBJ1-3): DAMVIQNPRYQVTQFGKPVTLSCSQTLNHNVMYWYQQKSSQAPKLLFHYYDKDFNNEADTPDNFQSRRPNTSFCFLDIRSPGLGDTAMYLCATSRIVGVRSGNTIYFGEGSWLTVV.